These 31 T cell receptor beta chains were all obtained from the same sample, sequenced in a study of blood T cell repertoires in COVID-19. Using immunoSEQ multiplex PCR, the repertoire was profiled, and TCRdb retains in-frame clones only, with some absent. The sample includes 88,000 or so clones, around 90% of them seen just once. Sequencing was done on a sample of peripheral blood. These receptors all stem from a man aged 50-60 years with acute or convalescent COVID-19.

The V call is TRBV12-3 or TRBV12-4, the J call TRBJ1-1; no clear D. The length of the CDR3 is 13 residues. The ends were cut back, 2 bases at V and 2 bases at J, with 6 bases in the middle. The CDR3 here is CASSLSGNTEAFF. CDR3 DNA: TGTGCCAGCAGTTTATCAGGCAACACTGAAGCTTTCTTT.

The chain links TRBV19 to TRBJ2-1, with TRBD2 matching 9 bases. CDR1 is LNHDA, CDR2 SQIVND, per germline (reference sequence). The CDR3 sequence is 16 residues long. The trim removed 2 bases at V and 8 bases at J, leaving 10 bases unmatched. The CDR3 nucleotides read TGTGCCAGTAGTATACAAGCTAGCGGGAACTTGCATGAGCAGTTCTTC. As protein: CASSIQASGNLHEQFF.

CDR3 bases: TGTGCCAGCAGCTTGGCCCCGACAGGGGAAGCTTTCTTT. This translates into CASSLAPTGEAFF. The rearrangement joins TRBV5-6 to TRBJ1-1; 7 nucleotides agree with TRBD1. The ends lost 0 bases at V and 8 bases at J; junction bases unmatched: 4. CDR1 and CDR2 from the germline V gene are SGHDT and YYEEEE. The CDR3 sequence is 13 residues long.

This chain joins TRBV2 and TRBJ2-5; TRBD2 matches 9 bases. The germline V gene has CDR1 SNHLY and CDR2 FYNNEI. The CDR3 sequence is 15 residues long. Unmatched junction bases numbered 8, after V lost 7 bases and J lost 2 bases. This CDR3 reads CASNFNSGRQETQYF. CDR3 coding DNA: TGTGCCAGCAATTTTAATAGCGGGAGACAAGAGACCCAGTACTTC.

This chain connects TRBV28 to TRBJ2-1, with D maybe TRBD2 (5 bases). Germline V CDR1 and CDR2: MDHEN, SYDVKM. The CDR3 extends over 16 amino acids. The germline V and J ends were trimmed by 3 bases and 4 bases, with 16 bases remaining between them. CDR3 bases: TGTGCCAGCAGTTTGAGCGGACGCAGAGGTTACAATGAGCAGTTCTTC. It specifies CASSLSGRRGYNEQFF.

The chain employs TRBV2 and TRBJ1-5; the D is unclear. V gave up 7 bases and J gave up 0 bases, with 10 bases separating them. There are 14 residues in the CDR3. The germline CDR1 and CDR2 sequences are SNHLY and FYNNEI. The CDR3 protein is CASMAGFSNQPQHF. In DNA, the CDR3 is TGTGCCAGCATGGCGGGGTTTAGCAATCAGCCCCAGCATTTT.

The rearrangement links TRBV12-5 to TRBJ2-2; the match to TRBD1 covers 10 bases. Germline V CDR1 and CDR2: LGHNT, FRNRAP. The V segment lost 5 bases and the J segment 3 bases; nucleotides outside the gene matches: 6. The CDR3 totals 16 residues. CDR3 residues: CASGPGTGVYTGELFF. The CDR3 DNA is TGTGCTAGTGGTCCCGGGACAGGGGTATACACCGGGGAGCTGTTTTTT. The full variable domain, with the rest looked up from reference TRBV12-5 and TRBJ2-2, is DARVTQTPRHKVTEMGQEVTMRCQPILGHNTVFWYRQTMMQGLELLAYFRNRAPLDDSGMPKDRFSAEMPDATLATLKIQPSEPRDSAVYFCASGPGTGVYTGELFFGEGSRLTVL.

This chain uses TRBV5-6 with TRBJ2-2; 10 bases line up with TRBD1. V shed 4 bases, J shed 6 bases, and the junction held 6 bases outside the gene matches. The germline gives CDR1 SGHDT, CDR2 YYEEEE. The CDR3 contains 15 residues. This CDR3 is CASSPGTGDAGELFF. The CDR3 bases are TGTGCCAGCAGCCCCGGGACAGGGGACGCCGGGGAGCTGTTTTTT.

The chain carries TRBV24-1 and TRBJ2-3, with TRBD1 matching 7 bases. Germline assignment: CDR1 KGHDR and CDR2 SFDVKD. Losses at the gene ends were 8 bases for V and 3 bases for J; bases not matched to a gene: 16. The length of the CDR3 is 17 residues. CDR3 coding DNA: TGTGCCACCATTGGGACAGAGGTACCTTCGGGGACAGATACGCAGTATTTT. Protein: CATIGTEVPSGTDTQYF.

This clone was seen just once. The chain uses TRBV5-1 and TRBJ1-1; D uncertain. Trimming cost V 2 bases and J 1 base, with 15 bases left between them. Looked up from germline, CDR1 is SGHRS and CDR2 is YFSETQ. This CDR3 has 16 amino acids. The CDR3 reads CASSLVSSASNTEAFF. The CDR3 DNA follows: TGCGCCAGCAGCTTAGTGAGTAGCGCTTCGAACACTGAAGCTTTCTTT.

V usage is TRBV3-1 (or the pseudogene TRBV3-2) and J usage is TRBJ2-7; 7 bases map to TRBD2. CDR3 length: 15 residues. Germline V gene data show CDR1 as LGHDT and CDR2 as YNNKEL (reference sequence). The ends lost 0 bases at V and 5 bases at J; junction bases unmatched: 7. The CDR3 loop is CASSQDLDGGDEQYF. The CDR3 nucleotides read TGTGCCAGCAGCCAAGATTTGGATGGGGGGGACGAGCAGTACTTC.

The rearrangement joins TRBV15 to TRBJ1-1, with D tentatively TRBD1 (6 bases). Germline V CDR1 and CDR2: LNHNV, YYDKDF (reference sequence). CDR3 length: 15 residues. Deletions cut 3 bases from V and 1 base from J, with 12 bases between. The CDR3 region is CATSRMGGPNTEAFF. CDR3 DNA sequence: TGTGCCACCAGCAGGATGGGGGGGCCGAACACTGAAGCTTTCTTT.

The J gene is TRBJ1-5, the V gene TRBV18; D perhaps matches TRBD1 (5 bases). The CDR3 extends over 14 amino acids. V was trimmed by 1 base and J by 7 bases, leaving 11 bases between them. The germline CDR1 and CDR2 sequences are KGHSH and LQKENI. CDR3 region: CASSPQGDWQPQHF. CDR3 nucleotide sequence: TGTGCCAGCTCACCACAAGGGGACTGGCAGCCCCAGCATTTT.

This sequence joins TRBV5-1 and TRBJ1-2; 7 positions agree with TRBD1. The junction had 0 bases not matched to a gene; V was cut back by 5 bases and J by 2 bases. This CDR3 has 12 amino acids. Germline V gives CDR1 SGHRS, CDR2 YFSETQ. CDR3 amino acids: CASRDRNYGYTF. DNA of the CDR3: TGCGCCAGCAGGGACAGGAACTATGGCTACACCTTC. Using reference TRBV5-1 and TRBJ1-2 for the parts outside the CDR3, the full variable domain is KAGVTQTPRYLIKTRGQQVTLSCSPISGHRSVSWYQQTPGQGLQFLFEYFSETQRNKGNFPGRFSGRQFSNSRSEMNVSTLELGDSALYLCASRDRNYGYTFGSGTRLTVV.

The genes are TRBV6-2 or TRBV6-3 and TRBJ1-6, with TRBD1 matching 9 bases. CDR3 length: 14 amino acids. V gave up 5 bases and J gave up 11 bases; unmatched junction bases: 7. The germline CDR1 and CDR2 sequences are MNHEY and SVGEGT. CDR3 sequence (DNA): TGTGCCAGCAGTCTAGGGACAGGGACGACACCCCTCCACTTT. As protein: CASSLGTGTTPLHF.

The chain joins TRBV7-7 to TRBJ2-5; 7 bases align to TRBD2. The CDR3 is 13 residues long. Germline CDR1 is SSHAT and CDR2 is FNYEAQ (reference sequence). The junction had 5 bases not matched to a gene; V was cut back by 5 bases and J by 5 bases. DNA for the CDR3: TGTGCCAGCAGCAACGGGGGGTCGGAGACCCAGTACTTC. The encoded protein is CASSNGGSETQYF.

The V call is TRBV5-1, the J call TRBJ2-3; D gene uncertain. Looked up from germline, CDR1 is SGHRS and CDR2 is YFSETQ. The CDR3 loop spans 13 amino acids. V dropped 1 base and J dropped 2 bases, with 5 bases sitting between them. This CDR3 reads CASSLTVTDTQYF. CDR3 sequence (DNA): TGCGCCAGCAGCTTGACAGTCACAGATACGCAGTATTTT.

The J gene is TRBJ2-5, the V gene TRBV4-1; weak D call: TRBD1 (6 bases). The CDR3 runs 17 residues. Trimming took off 0 bases at V and 6 bases at J, with 20 bases between the two ends. Germline V gives CDR1 MGHRA, CDR2 YSYEKL. CDR3: CASSQDSGTGNRKTQYF. The CDR3 DNA is TGCGCCAGCAGCCAAGATTCTGGTACAGGGAATAGAAAGACCCAGTACTTC.

The chain carries TRBV19 and TRBJ1-1, with D tentatively TRBD1 (6 bases). Germline CDR1 LNHDA, CDR2 SQIVND (reference sequence). The V end lost 8 bases, the J end lost 5 bases, and 15 bases lay between the germline ends. The CDR3 contains 13 residues. Here the CDR3 reads CASFNRERTEAFF. DNA for the CDR3: TGTGCCAGTTTTAACAGGGAAAGGACTGAAGCTTTCTTT.

The chain links TRBV6-6 to TRBJ1-2; D perhaps matches TRBD1 (5 bases). From germline, CDR1 is MNHNY and CDR2 SVGAGI (reference sequence). The CDR3 has 14 residues. Trimming took 7 bases from V and 3 from J, leaving 15 bases between them. The CDR3 is CASTRTTGDYGYTF. The CDR3 region has the DNA TGTGCCAGCACCCGTACTACAGGAGACTATGGCTACACCTTC.

The CDR3 nucleotides read TGTGCCAGCAGTTACATGGGGACAGCTGGGTACGAGCAGTACTTC. It yields the protein CASSYMGTAGYEQYF. The gene calls are TRBV6-5 and TRBJ2-7; 7 nucleotides line up with TRBD1. V shed 2 bases and J 4 bases; nucleotides not matched to a gene: 8. CDR1 and CDR2 (germline): MNHEY, SVGAGI. The CDR3 consists of 15 residues.

The gene calls are TRBV18 and TRBJ1-2; D call uncertain. Per germline, CDR1 KGHSH and CDR2 LQKENI. The V gene lost 5 bases and the J gene lost 3 bases, with 10 bases spanning the gap. CDR3 size: 13 residues. CDR3 nucleotides: TGTGCCAGCTCAGGTGGTGGAGACTATGGCTACACCTTC. Its translation is CASSGGGDYGYTF.

The genes are TRBV3-1 (or the pseudogene TRBV3-2) and TRBJ2-7; 11 bases are shared with TRBD2. The J segment lost 2 bases and the V segment lost 2 bases, leaving 2 bases of the junction unmatched. Germline assignment: CDR1 LGHDT and CDR2 YNNKEL (reference sequence). This CDR3 region has 15 residues. Here the CDR3 reads CASSQLAGGTYEQYF. The CDR3 region has the DNA TGTGCCAGCAGCCAACTAGCGGGAGGAACCTACGAGCAGTACTTC.

The chain recombines TRBV11-2 with TRBJ1-1; D may be TRBD1 (5 bases). The CDR3 runs 14 residues. Trimming stripped 5 bases from V and 0 bases from J, with 10 bases between. The germline V gene has CDR1 SGHAT and CDR2 FQNNGV. The CDR3 here is CASSVRVVNTEAFF. The DNA for the CDR3 is TGTGCCAGCAGCGTCAGGGTCGTGAACACTGAAGCTTTCTTT.

The chain joins TRBV5-1 to TRBJ2-3; 8 bases match TRBD2. The germline CDR1 and CDR2 sequences are SGHRS and YFSETQ. Trimming removed 0 bases from V and 5 bases from J; junction bases left unmatched: 8. The CDR3 sequence is 16 residues long. Here the CDR3 reads CASSLAVTGGEDTQYF. The CDR3 region has the DNA TGCGCCAGCAGCTTGGCCGTGACGGGAGGGGAAGATACGCAGTATTTT.

This clone was seen a single time. The V call is TRBV6-2 or TRBV6-3, the J call TRBJ2-1; D possibly corresponds to TRBD1 (5 bases). With 5 bases removed from V and 0 bases from J, the gap between germline ends came to 5 bases. The CDR3 length is 13 residues. Germline-derived CDR1 and CDR2 are MNHEY and SVGEGT. The CDR3 sequence: CASSDSSYNEQFF. The CDR3 DNA is TGTGCCAGCAGTGACAGCTCCTACAATGAGCAGTTCTTC.

This clone rates as medium-sized. Distinct nucleotide sequences in the sample also encode this CDR3. The gene calls are TRBV28 and TRBJ2-7; the match to TRBD1 covers 8 bases. CDR3 length: 14 amino acids. Germline trimming cut 3 bases from V and 1 base from J; bases unmatched to any gene: 2. Germline-derived CDR1 and CDR2 are MDHEN and SYDVKM. The CDR3 DNA is TGTGCCAGCAGTTTCCGGACAGGGTCCTACGAGCAGTACTTC. Translation gives CASSFRTGSYEQYF. The complete variable domain, with remaining parts taken from reference TRBV28 and TRBJ2-7, reads DVKVTQSSRYLVKRTGEKVFLECVQDMDHENMFWYRQDPGLGLRLIYFSYDVKMKEKGDIPEGYSVSREKKERFSLILESASTNQTSMYLCASSFRTGSYEQYFGPGTRLTVT.

The genes are TRBV7-2 and TRBJ1-2; 10 nucleotides line up with TRBD1. Germline loops: CDR1 SGHTA, CDR2 FQGNSA. The CDR3 length is 16 residues. V lost 4 bases and J lost 5; bases outside the gene matches: 10. The CDR3 reads CASSSGDRGEMYGYTF. DNA for the CDR3: TGTGCCAGCAGCTCCGGGGACAGGGGTGAGATGTATGGCTACACCTTC. The complete variable domain, with remaining parts taken from reference TRBV7-2 and TRBJ1-2, reads GAGVSQSPSNKVTEKGKDVELRCDPISGHTALYWYRQSLGQGLEFLIYFQGNSAPDKSGLPSDRFSAERTGGSVSTLTIQRTQQEDSAVYLCASSSGDRGEMYGYTFGSGTRLTVV.

The rearrangement joins TRBV4-1 to TRBJ2-7, with 10 nucleotides matching TRBD1. Per germline, CDR1 MGHRA and CDR2 YSYEKL. V was clipped by 5 bases and J by 8 bases; unmatched bases: 12. The CDR3 sequence is 15 residues long. The chain's CDR3 is CASSDRTGGINKQYF. Here the CDR3 DNA reads TGCGCCAGCAGCGACCGGACAGGGGGGATCAACAAGCAGTACTTC.

The rearrangement joins TRBV15 to TRBJ2-1; D possibly corresponds to TRBD1 (5 bases). The CDR3 is 15 residues long. Germline V gene data show CDR1 as LNHNV and CDR2 as YYDKDF (reference sequence). With 5 bases removed from V and 0 bases from J, the gap between germline ends came to 11 bases. CDR3 sequence (DNA): TGTGCCACCAGCGACCGACAGAGCTCCTACAATGAGCAGTTCTTC. Its protein product is CATSDRQSSYNEQFF. The full variable domain, rest sourced from reference TRBV15 and TRBJ2-1, is DAMVIQNPRYQVTQFGKPVTLSCSQTLNHNVMYWYQQKSSQAPKLLFHYYDKDFNNEADTPDNFQSRRPNTSFCFLDIRSPGLGDTAMYLCATSDRQSSYNEQFFGPGTRLTVL.

The chain recombines TRBV7-8 with TRBJ1-5; unclear D gene. Germline-derived CDR1 and CDR2 are SGHVS and FQNEAQ. V lost 5 bases and J lost 4, with 12 bases in between. The CDR3 has 14 residues. The CDR3 is CASSPRHLNQPQHF. The CDR3 coding sequence is TGTGCCAGCAGCCCACGACATCTAAATCAGCCCCAGCATTTT.